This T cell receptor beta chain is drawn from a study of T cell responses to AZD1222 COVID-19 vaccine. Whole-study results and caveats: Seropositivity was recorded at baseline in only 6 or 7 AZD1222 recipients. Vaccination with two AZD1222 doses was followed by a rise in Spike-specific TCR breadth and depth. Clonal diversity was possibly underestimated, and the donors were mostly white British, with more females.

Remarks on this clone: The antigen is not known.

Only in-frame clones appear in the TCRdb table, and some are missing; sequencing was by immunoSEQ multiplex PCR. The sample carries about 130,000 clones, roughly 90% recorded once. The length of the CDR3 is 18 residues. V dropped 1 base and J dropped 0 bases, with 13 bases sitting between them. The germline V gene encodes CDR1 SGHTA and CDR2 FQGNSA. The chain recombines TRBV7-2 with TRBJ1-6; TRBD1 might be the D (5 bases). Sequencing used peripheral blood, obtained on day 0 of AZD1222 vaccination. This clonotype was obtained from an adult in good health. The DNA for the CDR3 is TGTGCCAGCAGCTTAGGACAGCGCTCGAGCTCCTATAATTCACCCCTCCACTTT. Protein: CASSLGQRSSSYNSPLHF.